Listed here are 17 T cell receptor beta chains from one sample, sequenced in a study of control samples from healthy donors and cancer patients. TCRdb keeps only in-frame clones here, not all; method: immunoSEQ multiplex PCR. The sample includes 24,000 or so clones, approximately 85% of them seen just once. Sequencing used PBMCs. The receptor source for this set is a man in his 60s with head and neck cancer.

The chain links TRBV27 to TRBJ1-1, with D hard to call. Trimming left V 2 bases short and J 5 bases short, with 12 bases between. Germline-derived CDR1 and CDR2 are MNHEY and SMNVEV (reference sequence). The CDR3 has 14 amino acids. The CDR3 DNA follows: TGTGCCAGCAGTTTAATGGGAGGAGGTACTGAAGCTTTCTTT. This encodes CASSLMGGGTEAFF.

J is TRBJ2-5 and V is TRBV4-1, with 13 bases that match TRBD2. Germline lookup yields CDR1 MGHRA and CDR2 YSYEKL. The CDR3 loop spans 18 amino acids. After removal of 4 bases from V and 0 bases from J, the junction contained 8 bases not matched to a gene. CDR3 nucleotides: TGCGCCAGCAGCCTGGGACTAGCGGGAACAGGGTACCAAGAGACCCAGTACTTC. Amino acids: CASSLGLAGTGYQETQYF.

This clone ranks as large. The V call is TRBV9, the J call TRBJ2-5, with 8 bases matching TRBD2. V gave up 4 bases and J gave up 1 base; unmatched junction bases: 6. Germline CDR1 and CDR2: SGDLS and YYNGEE. The length of the CDR3 is 15 residues. The CDR3 is CASSLWTSPQETQYF. For the CDR3, the DNA is TGTGCCAGCAGCCTGTGGACTAGCCCCCAAGAGACCCAGTACTTC.

The chain employs TRBV7-6 and TRBJ2-1, with TRBD2 matching over 10 bases. Trimming removed 1 base from V and 6 bases from J; junction bases left unmatched: 6. The CDR3 runs 16 residues. The germline CDR1 and CDR2 sequences are SGHVS and FNYEAQ. For the CDR3, the DNA is TGTGCCAGCAGCTTAGTGGGGCTAGCGGGAGTCAATGAGCAGTTCTTC. Its protein is CASSLVGLAGVNEQFF.

The chain couples TRBV19 to TRBJ1-3, with 10 bases matching TRBD1. Germline V gene lookup returns CDR1 LNHDA and CDR2 SQIVND (reference sequence). This CDR3 is built from 16 residues. The J segment lost 2 bases and the V segment lost 5 bases, leaving 6 bases of the junction unmatched. The CDR3: CASSHGTGDTGNTIYF. CDR3 DNA sequence: TGTGCCAGTAGTCACGGGACAGGGGATACTGGAAACACCATATATTTT.

The chain's CDR3 is CASSQERQGDTEAFF. CDR3 sequence (DNA): TGCGCCAGCAGCCAAGAGAGGCAGGGCGACACTGAAGCTTTCTTT. The J gene is TRBJ1-1, the V gene TRBV4-1, with a possible D match to TRBD1 (5 bases). The V gene's germline CDR1 is MGHRA and CDR2 YSYEKL. The germline V and J ends were trimmed by 0 bases and 3 bases, with 11 bases remaining between them. This CDR3 has 15 amino acids.

V is TRBV6-6 and J is TRBJ1-2, with D tentatively TRBD1 (5 bases). V gave up 2 bases and J gave up 3 bases, with 7 bases separating them. Germline V lookup: CDR1 MNHNY, CDR2 SVGAGI (reference sequence). This CDR3 region has 13 residues. The CDR3 loop reads CASSYDSDYGYTF. The CDR3 nucleotides are TGTGCCAGCAGTTACGACAGTGACTATGGCTACACCTTC.

The CDR3 loop reads CASSFAGGPDTQYF. CDR3 sequence (DNA): TGTGCCAGCAGCTTTGCGGGGGGCCCAGATACGCAGTATTTT. The J gene is TRBJ2-3, the V gene TRBV7-6, with 8 bases that match TRBD2. The CDR3 sequence is 14 residues long. The germline V gene encodes CDR1 SGHVS and CDR2 FNYEAQ. V trimming: 3 bases; J trimming: 4 bases; junction bases outside the gene matches: 3.

This clone occurred a few times. CDR3 coding DNA: TGCAGTGCTAGTAGCAGGGTCACTGAAGCTTTCTTT. Protein product: CSASSRVTEAFF. V is TRBV20-1 and J is TRBJ1-1, with D perhaps matching TRBD1 (5 bases). This CDR3 contains 12 residues. Germline V gene sequence: CDR1 DFQATT, CDR2 SNEGSKA (reference sequence). Trimming removed 3 bases from V and 4 bases from J, with 9 bases in between.

This chain connects TRBV28 to TRBJ1-1; D gene ambiguous. Per germline, CDR1 MDHEN and CDR2 SYDVKM. The V end was cut by 2 bases, the J end by 1 base, with 8 bases between. This CDR3 contains 14 residues. Here the CDR3 DNA reads TGTGCCAGCAGTTTAAGGCGGGGGAACACTGAAGCTTTCTTT. Residues: CASSLRRGNTEAFF. Looking up the rest from reference TRBV28 and TRBJ1-1 gives the full variable domain: DVKVTQSSRYLVKRTGEKVFLECVQDMDHENMFWYRQDPGLGLRLIYFSYDVKMKEKGDIPEGYSVSREKKERFSLILESASTNQTSMYLCASSLRRGNTEAFFGQGTRLTVV.

This chain links TRBV6-6 with TRBJ2-7, with D possibly being TRBD1 (6 bases). V lost 10 bases to trimming and J lost 3 bases, with 19 bases between them. The CDR3 contains 14 residues. The germline V gene has CDR1 MNHNY and CDR2 SVGAGI (reference sequence). CDR3 bases: TGTGCCACCAAAACTCGGGACATCTACTACGAGCAGTACTTC. This translates into CATKTRDIYYEQYF.

The CDR3, as DNA: TGTGCCAGCATTAAGAGCTTCCCAGATACGCAGTATTTT. This translates into CASIKSFPDTQYF. J is TRBJ2-3 and V is TRBV6-5, with D uncertain. The CDR3 runs to 13 residues. V was shortened by 7 bases and J by 4 bases, with 12 bases between the two germline ends. Germline CDR1 is MNHEY and CDR2 is SVGAGI.

The rearrangement links TRBV5-1 to TRBJ2-1; D tentatively fits TRBD1 or TRBD2 (5 bases each). The CDR3 consists of 13 residues. Trimming took 9 bases from V and 0 from J, leaving 10 bases between them. Germline lookup yields CDR1 SGHRS and CDR2 YFSETQ. In nucleotides, the CDR3 is TGCGCCACCGTGGGGGACTCCTACAATGAGCAGTTCTTC. It translates to CATVGDSYNEQFF.

A note on this clone: At one boundary the junction diverges from the germline segment, which might be a read error. The chain carries TRBV13 and TRBJ1-3, with D tentatively TRBD1 (5 bases). This CDR3 is 14 amino acids long. CDR1 is PRHDT, CDR2 FYEKMQ, per germline (reference sequence). CDR3 sequence reads: CASSLGGDGNTIYF. CDR3 nucleotide sequence: TGTGCCAGCAGCCTAGGAGGGGATGGAAACACCATATATTTT.

DNA of the CDR3: TGTGCCAGTAGTATTGACAGTTATCAGCCCCAGCATTTT. Its protein product is CASSIDSYQPQHF. The rearrangement links TRBV19 to TRBJ1-5; D perhaps matches TRBD1 (5 bases). Trimming pared 3 bases from V and 5 bases from J, leaving 8 bases between. Germline CDR1 reads LNHDA; CDR2 reads SQIVND (reference sequence). The CDR3 sequence is 13 residues long.

The chain recombines TRBV6-1 with TRBJ1-1, with D tentatively TRBD1 (5 bases). This CDR3 spans 16 amino acids. In germline, CDR1 is MNHNS, CDR2 SASEGT. V dropped 2 bases and J dropped 1 base, with 14 bases sitting between them. The CDR3: CASSERPGRQNTEAFF. The CDR3 DNA follows: TGTGCCAGCAGTGAAAGGCCGGGACGTCAGAACACTGAAGCTTTCTTT.

V and J are TRBV5-8 and TRBJ2-7, with 7 bases matching TRBD2. In germline, CDR1 is SGHTS, CDR2 YDEGEE. V lost 3 bases, J lost 4 bases, and 13 bases stayed unmatched. CDR3 size: 16 residues. CDR3 bases: TGTGCCAGCAGCTCCGGCCCCATATACGGGGGGTACGAGCAGTACTTC. Translated: CASSSGPIYGGYEQYF.